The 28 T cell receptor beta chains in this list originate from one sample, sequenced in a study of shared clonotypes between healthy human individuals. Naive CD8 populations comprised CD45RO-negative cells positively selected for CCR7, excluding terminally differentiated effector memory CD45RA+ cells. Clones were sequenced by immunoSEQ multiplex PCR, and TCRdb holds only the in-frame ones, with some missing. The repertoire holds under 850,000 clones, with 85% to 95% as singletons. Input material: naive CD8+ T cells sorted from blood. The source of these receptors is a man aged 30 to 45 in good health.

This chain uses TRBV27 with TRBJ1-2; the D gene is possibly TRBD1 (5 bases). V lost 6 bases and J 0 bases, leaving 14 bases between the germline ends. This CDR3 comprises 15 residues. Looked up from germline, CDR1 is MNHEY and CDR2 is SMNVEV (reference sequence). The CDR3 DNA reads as TGTGCCAGCAGCTCGGGGGAAGGAGCTAACTATGGCTACACCTTC. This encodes CASSSGEGANYGYTF.

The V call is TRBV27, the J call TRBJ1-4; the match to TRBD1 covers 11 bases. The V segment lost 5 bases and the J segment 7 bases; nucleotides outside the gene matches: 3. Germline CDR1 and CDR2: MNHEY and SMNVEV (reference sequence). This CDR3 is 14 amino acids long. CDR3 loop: CASSPGTGGEKLFF. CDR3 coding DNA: TGTGCCAGCAGTCCTGGGACAGGGGGTGAAAAACTGTTTTTT.

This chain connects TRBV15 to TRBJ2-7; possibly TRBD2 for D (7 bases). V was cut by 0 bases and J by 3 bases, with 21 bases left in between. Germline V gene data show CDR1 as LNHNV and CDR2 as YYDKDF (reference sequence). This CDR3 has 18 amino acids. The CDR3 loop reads CATSRDYRLRGGIYEQYF. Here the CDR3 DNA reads TGTGCCACCAGCAGAGATTATCGTCTTAGGGGGGGCATCTACGAGCAGTACTTC.

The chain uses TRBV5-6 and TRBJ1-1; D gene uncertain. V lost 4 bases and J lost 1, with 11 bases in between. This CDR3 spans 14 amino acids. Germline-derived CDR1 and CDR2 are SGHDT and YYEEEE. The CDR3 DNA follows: TGTGCCAGCAGCCAAGCCGCTGGGAACACTGAAGCTTTCTTT. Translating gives CASSQAAGNTEAFF.

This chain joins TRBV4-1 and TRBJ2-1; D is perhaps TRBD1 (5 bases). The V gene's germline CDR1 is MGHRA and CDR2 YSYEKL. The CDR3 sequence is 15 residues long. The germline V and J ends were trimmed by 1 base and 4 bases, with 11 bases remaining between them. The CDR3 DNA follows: TGCGCCAGCAGCCAAGGGTCGGCAGGGTACAATGAGCAGTTCTTC. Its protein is CASSQGSAGYNEQFF.

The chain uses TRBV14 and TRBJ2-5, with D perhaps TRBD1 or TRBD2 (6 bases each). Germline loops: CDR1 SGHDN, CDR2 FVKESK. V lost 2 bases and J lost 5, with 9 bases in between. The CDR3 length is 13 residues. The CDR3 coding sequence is TGTGCCAGCAGCCAACGGAGGGGGGAGACCCAGTACTTC. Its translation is CASSQRRGETQYF.

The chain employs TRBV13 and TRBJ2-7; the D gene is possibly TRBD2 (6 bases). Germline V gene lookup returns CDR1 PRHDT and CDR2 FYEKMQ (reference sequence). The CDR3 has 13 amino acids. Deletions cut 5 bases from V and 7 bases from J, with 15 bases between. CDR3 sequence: CASSLRLGWEQYF. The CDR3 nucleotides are TGTGCCAGCAGCCTCCGACTAGGCTGGGAGCAGTACTTC. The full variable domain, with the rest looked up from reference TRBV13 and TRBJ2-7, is AAGVIQSPRHLIKEKRETATLKCYPIPRHDTVYWYQQGPGQDPQFLISFYEKMQSDKGSIPDRFSAQQFSDYHSELNMSSLELGDSALYFCASSLRLGWEQYFGPGTRLTVT.

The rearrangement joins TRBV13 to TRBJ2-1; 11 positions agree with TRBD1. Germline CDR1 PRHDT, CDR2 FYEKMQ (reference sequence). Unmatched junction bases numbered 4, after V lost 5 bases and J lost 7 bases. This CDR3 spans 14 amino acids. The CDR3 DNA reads TGTGCCAGCAGCATCGGACAGGGGGCAAATGAGCAGTTCTTC. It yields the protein CASSIGQGANEQFF.

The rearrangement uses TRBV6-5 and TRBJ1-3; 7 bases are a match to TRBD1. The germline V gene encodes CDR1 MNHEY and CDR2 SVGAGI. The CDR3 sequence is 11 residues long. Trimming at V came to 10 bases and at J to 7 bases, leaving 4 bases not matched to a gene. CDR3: CATTRGNTIYF. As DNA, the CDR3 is TGTGCCACGACCAGGGGGAACACCATATATTTT.

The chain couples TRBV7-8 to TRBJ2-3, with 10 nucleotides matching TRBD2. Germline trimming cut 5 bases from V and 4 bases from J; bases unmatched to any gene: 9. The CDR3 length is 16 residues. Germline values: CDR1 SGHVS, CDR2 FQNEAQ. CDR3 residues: CASSPTSGVFSDTQYF. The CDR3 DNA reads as TGTGCCAGCAGCCCCACTAGCGGGGTGTTTTCAGATACGCAGTATTTT.

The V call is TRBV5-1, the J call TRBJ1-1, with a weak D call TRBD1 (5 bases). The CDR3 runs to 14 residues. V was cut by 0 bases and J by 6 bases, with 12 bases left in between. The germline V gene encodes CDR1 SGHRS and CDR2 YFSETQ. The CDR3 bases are TGCGCCAGCAGCTTGGTTTCAGGGATCCCTGAAGCTTTCTTT. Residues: CASSLVSGIPEAFF. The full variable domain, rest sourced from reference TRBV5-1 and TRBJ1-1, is KAGVTQTPRYLIKTRGQQVTLSCSPISGHRSVSWYQQTPGQGLQFLFEYFSETQRNKGNFPGRFSGRQFSNSRSEMNVSTLELGDSALYLCASSLVSGIPEAFFGQGTRLTVV.

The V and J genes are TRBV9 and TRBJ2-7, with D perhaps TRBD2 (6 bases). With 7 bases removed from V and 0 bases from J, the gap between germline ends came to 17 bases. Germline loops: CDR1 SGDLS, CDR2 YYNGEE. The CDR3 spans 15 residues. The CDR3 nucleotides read TGTGCCAGCTCACCGGGAGCTGGAAGCTCCTACGAGCAGTACTTC. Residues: CASSPGAGSSYEQYF.

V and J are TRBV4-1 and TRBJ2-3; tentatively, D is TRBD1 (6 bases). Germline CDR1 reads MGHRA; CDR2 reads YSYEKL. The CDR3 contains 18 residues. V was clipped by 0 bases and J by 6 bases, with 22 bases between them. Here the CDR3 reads CASSQDLGVTGLADTQYF. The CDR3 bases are TGCGCCAGCAGCCAAGATCTTGGGGTAACAGGGCTGGCGGATACGCAGTATTTT.

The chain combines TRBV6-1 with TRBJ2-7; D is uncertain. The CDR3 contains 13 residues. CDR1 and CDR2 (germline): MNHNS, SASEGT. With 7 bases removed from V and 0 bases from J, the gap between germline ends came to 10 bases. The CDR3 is CASISDASYEQYF. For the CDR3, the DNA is TGTGCCAGCATAAGCGACGCCTCCTACGAGCAGTACTTC.

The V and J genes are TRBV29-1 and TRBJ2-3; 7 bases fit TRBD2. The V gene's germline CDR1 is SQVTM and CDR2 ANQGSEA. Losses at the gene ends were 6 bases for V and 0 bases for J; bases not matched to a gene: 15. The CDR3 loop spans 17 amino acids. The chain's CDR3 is CSVRGDLTSASTDTQYF. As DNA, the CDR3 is TGCAGCGTGAGAGGGGACTTAACTAGCGCTAGCACAGATACGCAGTATTTT.

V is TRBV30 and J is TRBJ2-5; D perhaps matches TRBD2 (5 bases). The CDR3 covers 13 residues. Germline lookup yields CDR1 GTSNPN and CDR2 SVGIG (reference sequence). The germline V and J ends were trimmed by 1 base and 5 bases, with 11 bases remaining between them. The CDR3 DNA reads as TGTGCCTGGAGTGGGCGGGCAGCCGAGACCCAGTACTTC. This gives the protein CAWSGRAAETQYF.

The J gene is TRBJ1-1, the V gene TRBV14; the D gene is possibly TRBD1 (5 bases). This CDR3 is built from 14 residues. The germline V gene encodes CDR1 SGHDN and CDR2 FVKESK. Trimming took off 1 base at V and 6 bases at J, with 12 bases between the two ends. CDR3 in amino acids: CASSQVPGHPEAFF. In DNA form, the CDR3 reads TGTGCCAGCAGCCAAGTTCCGGGGCACCCTGAAGCTTTCTTT. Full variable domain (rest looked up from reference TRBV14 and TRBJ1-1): EAGVTQFPSHSVIEKGQTVTLRCDPISGHDNLYWYRRVMGKEIKFLLHFVKESKQDESGMPNNRFLAERTGGTYSTLKVQPAELEDSGVYFCASSQVPGHPEAFFGQGTRLTVV.

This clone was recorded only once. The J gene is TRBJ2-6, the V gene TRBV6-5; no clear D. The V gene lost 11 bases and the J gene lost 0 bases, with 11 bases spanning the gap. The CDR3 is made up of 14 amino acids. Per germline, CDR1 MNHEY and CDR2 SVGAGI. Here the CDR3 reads CAAGQFSGANVLTF. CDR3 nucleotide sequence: TGTGCCGCCGGGCAGTTCTCTGGGGCCAACGTCCTGACTTTC.

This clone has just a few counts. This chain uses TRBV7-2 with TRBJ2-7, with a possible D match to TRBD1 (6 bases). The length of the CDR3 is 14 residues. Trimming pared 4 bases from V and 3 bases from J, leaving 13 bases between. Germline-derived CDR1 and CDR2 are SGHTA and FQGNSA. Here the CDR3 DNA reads TGTGCCAGCAGCTCCAAGGGGGTTGTCTACGAGCAGTACTTC. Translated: CASSSKGVVYEQYF.

This CDR3 reads CASSLISGTANGYTF. In nucleotides, the CDR3 is TGTGCCAGCAGTTTAATTTCGGGGACCGCGAATGGCTACACCTTC. V and J are TRBV27 and TRBJ1-2; tentative D call: TRBD1 (5 bases). CDR3 length equals 15 residues. Deletions cut 2 bases from V and 6 bases from J, with 16 bases between. Germline lookup yields CDR1 MNHEY and CDR2 SMNVEV (reference sequence).

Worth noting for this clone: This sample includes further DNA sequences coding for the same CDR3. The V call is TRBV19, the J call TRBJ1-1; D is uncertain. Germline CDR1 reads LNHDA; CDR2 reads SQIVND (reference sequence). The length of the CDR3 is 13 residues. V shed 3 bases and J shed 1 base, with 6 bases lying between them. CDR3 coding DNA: TGTGCCAGTAGTATCGGCCGGAACACTGAAGCTTTCTTT. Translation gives CASSIGRNTEAFF. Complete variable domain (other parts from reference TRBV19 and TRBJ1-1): DGGITQSPKYLFRKEGQNVTLSCEQNLNHDAMYWYRQDPGQGLRLIYYSQIVNDFQKGDIAEGYSVSREKKESFPLTVTSAQKNPTAFYLCASSIGRNTEAFFGQGTRLTVV.

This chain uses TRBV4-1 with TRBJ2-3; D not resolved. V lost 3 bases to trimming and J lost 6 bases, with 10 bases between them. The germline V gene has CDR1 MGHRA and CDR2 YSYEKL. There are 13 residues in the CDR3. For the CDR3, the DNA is TGCGCCAGCAGCCATATCCAAGGGGATACGCAGTATTTT. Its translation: CASSHIQGDTQYF.

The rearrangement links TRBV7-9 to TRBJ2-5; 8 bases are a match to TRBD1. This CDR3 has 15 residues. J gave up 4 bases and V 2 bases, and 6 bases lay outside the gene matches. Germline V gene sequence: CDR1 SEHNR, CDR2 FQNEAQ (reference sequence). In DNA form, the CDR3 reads TGTGCCAGCAGCTTATTGGCCAGGGGGCGAGAGACCCAGTACTTC. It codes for CASSLLARGRETQYF. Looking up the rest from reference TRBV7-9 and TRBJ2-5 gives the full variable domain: DTGVSQNPRHKITKRGQNVTFRCDPISEHNRLYWYRQTLGQGPEFLTYFQNEAQLEKSRLLSDRFSAERPKGSFSTLEIQRTEQGDSAMYLCASSLLARGRETQYFGPGTRLLVL.

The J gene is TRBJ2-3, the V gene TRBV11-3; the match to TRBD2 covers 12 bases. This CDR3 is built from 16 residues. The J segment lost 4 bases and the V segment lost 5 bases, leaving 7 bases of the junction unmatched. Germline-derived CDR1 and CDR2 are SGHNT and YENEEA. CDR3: CASSPRLAGAPDTQYF. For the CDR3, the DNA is TGTGCCAGCAGCCCGCGACTAGCGGGAGCCCCAGATACGCAGTATTTT.

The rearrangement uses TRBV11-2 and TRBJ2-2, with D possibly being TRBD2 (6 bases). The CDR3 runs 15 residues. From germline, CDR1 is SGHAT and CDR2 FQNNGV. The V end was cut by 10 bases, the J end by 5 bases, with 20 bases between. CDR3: CAMQNGGVTTGELFF. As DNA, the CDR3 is TGTGCCATGCAGAATGGCGGGGTCACGACCGGGGAGCTGTTTTTT.

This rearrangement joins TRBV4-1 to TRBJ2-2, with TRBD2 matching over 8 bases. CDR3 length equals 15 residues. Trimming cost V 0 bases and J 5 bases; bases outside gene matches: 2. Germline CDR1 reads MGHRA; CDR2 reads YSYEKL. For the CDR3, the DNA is TGCGCCAGCAGCCAAGAAGCGGGAGCGACCGGGGAGCTGTTTTTT. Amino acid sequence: CASSQEAGATGELFF.

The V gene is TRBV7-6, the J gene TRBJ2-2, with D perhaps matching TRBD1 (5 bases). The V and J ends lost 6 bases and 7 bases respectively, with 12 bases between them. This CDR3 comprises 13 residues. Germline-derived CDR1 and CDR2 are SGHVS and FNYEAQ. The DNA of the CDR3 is TGTGCCAGCAGTCAAACAGGATTCGGGGAGCTGTTTTTT. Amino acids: CASSQTGFGELFF.

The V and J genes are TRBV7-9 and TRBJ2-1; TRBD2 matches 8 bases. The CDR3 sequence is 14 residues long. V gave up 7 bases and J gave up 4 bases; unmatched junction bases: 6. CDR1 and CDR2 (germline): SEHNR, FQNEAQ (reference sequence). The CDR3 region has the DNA TGTGCCAGCATCTCAGCGGGAGCGTACAATGAGCAGTTCTTC. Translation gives CASISAGAYNEQFF.